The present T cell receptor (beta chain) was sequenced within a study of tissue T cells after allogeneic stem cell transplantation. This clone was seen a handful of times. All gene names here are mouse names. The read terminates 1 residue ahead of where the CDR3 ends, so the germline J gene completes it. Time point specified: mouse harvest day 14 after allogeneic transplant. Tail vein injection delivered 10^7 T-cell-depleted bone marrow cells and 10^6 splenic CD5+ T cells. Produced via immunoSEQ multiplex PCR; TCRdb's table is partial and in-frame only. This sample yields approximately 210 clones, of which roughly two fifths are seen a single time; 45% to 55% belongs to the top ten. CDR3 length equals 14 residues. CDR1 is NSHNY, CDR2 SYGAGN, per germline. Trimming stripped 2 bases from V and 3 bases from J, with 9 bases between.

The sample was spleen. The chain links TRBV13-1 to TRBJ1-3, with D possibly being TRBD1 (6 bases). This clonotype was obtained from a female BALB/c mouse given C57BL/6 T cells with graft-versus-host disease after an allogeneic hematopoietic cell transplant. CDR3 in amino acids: CASSEQGYGNTLYF. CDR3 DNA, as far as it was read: TGTGCCAGCAGTGAGCAGGGGTATGGAAATACGCTCTAT.